This TCR beta chain appears in the sequencing data of a study of blood T cell repertoires in COVID-19. Across the study: Sources were T cells, B-cell-depleted T cells, or PBMCs; the material itself was cDNA or gDNA.

The CDR3 length is 14 residues. CDR1 SEHNR and CDR2 FQNEAQ come from the germline V gene (reference sequence). V was trimmed by 1 base and J by 0 bases, leaving 6 bases between them. TCRdb's table, derived via immunoSEQ multiplex PCR, lists solely in-frame clones and lacks some. The sample has 350,000 to 450,000 clones, 87% seen once. Seattle patients were enrolled during active infection and followed longitudinally. The chain recombines TRBV7-9 with TRBJ1-1; D not certain. The receptor was derived from a woman in her fifties or sixties with COVID-19, enrolled during active disease. Sequencing was done on a sample of peripheral blood. The CDR3 coding sequence is TGTGCCAGCAGCTTAGGGGCCATGAACACTGAAGCTTTCTTT. It codes for CASSLGAMNTEAFF.